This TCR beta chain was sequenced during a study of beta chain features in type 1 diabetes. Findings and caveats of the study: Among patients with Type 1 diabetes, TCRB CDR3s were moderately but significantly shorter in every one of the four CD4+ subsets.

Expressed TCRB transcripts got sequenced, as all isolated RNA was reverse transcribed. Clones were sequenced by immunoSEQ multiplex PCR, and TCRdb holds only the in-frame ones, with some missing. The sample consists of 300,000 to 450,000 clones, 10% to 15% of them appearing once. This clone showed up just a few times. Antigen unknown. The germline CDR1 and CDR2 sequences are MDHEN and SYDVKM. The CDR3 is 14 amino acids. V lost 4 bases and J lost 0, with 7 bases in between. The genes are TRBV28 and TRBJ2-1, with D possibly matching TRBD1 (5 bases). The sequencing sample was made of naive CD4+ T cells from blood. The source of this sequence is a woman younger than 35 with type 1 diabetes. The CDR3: CASSYRRSYNEQFF. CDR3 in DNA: TGTGCCAGCAGTTACAGGCGCTCCTACAATGAGCAGTTCTTC.